This T cell receptor (beta chain) came from a study of metastatic and nonmetastatic thyroid tumors. Study as a whole: Repertoires from malignant and benign thyroid patients were compared across blood and tumor or nodule tissue.

The study, taken as a whole, reports: TCR beta diversity was reportedly significantly higher in malignant thyroid tumors than benign nodules, in blood and tumor.

Per the authors' pipeline: Construction of a distant-metastasis classifier for papillary thyroid cancer relied on CDR3 differences across clinicopathological groups. TCRdb re-called the PCR reads via MiXCR. These V and J calls are TCRdb output, not the study's own analysis. In the table there are about 37,000 clones, roughly 13% of which are singletons. In this sample, this clone turned up many times. What it binds is not known. Deletions cut 4 bases from V and 0 bases from J, with 19 bases between. The CDR3 is made up of 17 amino acids. There were no patients who had received any treatment before thyroid surgery.

This chain connects TRBV12-3 or TRBV12-4 to TRBJ2-7; no clear D gene. The source of this sequence is a female donor with papillary thyroid cancer or a benign thyroid nodule (not recorded which). Some clones in this sample may be carry-over from other donors' samples. The sequenced sample was blood. The CDR3 here is CASSSSDTSSPSYEQYF. The CDR3 DNA reads as TGTGCCAGCAGTTCGTCCGACACTTCATCACCCTCCTACGAGCAGTACTTC.